This T cell receptor beta chain came from a study of blood T cell repertoires in COVID-19. Study-wide context: There were acute and convalescent COVID-19 samples, and they came from the United States, Italy and Spain. PBMCs, B-cell-depleted T cells, or T cells were the source of the cDNA or gDNA that made up the material.

The table came from immunoSEQ multiplex PCR; TCRdb's copy has only in-frame clones and leaves some out. The sample holds approximately 230,000 clones, approximately 90% seen once. The germline gives CDR1 ENHRY, CDR2 SYGVKD. Trimming pared 5 bases from V and 6 bases from J, leaving 14 bases between. This CDR3 contains 13 residues. Recovery meant two consecutive negative NP/OP PCR tests, professional clearance, or resolved symptoms. This clonotype was sampled from a woman under 30 who had recovered from COVID-19. What was sequenced was PBMCs or T cells enriched from blood (not recorded which). The chain employs TRBV10-3 and TRBJ2-7; unclear D gene. The CDR3 DNA reads as TGTGCCATCAGTTACGGTAGATCTGCCGAGCAGTACTTC. This gives the protein CAISYGRSAEQYF.